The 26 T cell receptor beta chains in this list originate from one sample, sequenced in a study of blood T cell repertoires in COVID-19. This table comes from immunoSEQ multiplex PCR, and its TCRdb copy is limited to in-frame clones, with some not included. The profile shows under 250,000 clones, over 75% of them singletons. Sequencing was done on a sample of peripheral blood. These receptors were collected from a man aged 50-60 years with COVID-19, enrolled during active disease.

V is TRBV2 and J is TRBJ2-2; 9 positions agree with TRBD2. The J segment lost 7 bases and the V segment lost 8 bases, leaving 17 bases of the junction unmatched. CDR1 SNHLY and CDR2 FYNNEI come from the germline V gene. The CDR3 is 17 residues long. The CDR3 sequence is CASELPRVAGVVGELFF. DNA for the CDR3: TGTGCCAGCGAGCTGCCGCGGGTAGCGGGAGTTGTCGGGGAGCTGTTTTTT.

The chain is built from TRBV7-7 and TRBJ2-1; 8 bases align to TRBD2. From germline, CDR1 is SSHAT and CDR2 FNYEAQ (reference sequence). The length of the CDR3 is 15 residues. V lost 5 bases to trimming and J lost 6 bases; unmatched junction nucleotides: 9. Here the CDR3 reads CASSPTGGIGNEQFF. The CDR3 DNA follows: TGTGCCAGCAGCCCGACGGGAGGGATCGGCAATGAGCAGTTCTTC.

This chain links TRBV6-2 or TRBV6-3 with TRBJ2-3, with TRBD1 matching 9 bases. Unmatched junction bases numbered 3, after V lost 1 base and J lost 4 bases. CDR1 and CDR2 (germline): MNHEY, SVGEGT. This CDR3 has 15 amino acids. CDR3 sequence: CASSYWDRAPDTQYF. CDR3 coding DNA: TGTGCCAGCAGTTACTGGGACAGGGCTCCAGATACGCAGTATTTT.

The CDR3 nucleotides read TGTGCCAGCAGCAGCCACCAACAGGGGTCTGAAGAGACCCAGTACTTC. Translation gives CASSSHQQGSEETQYF. The V gene is TRBV11-2, the J gene TRBJ2-5; 7 nucleotides match TRBD1. V lost 5 bases to trimming and J lost 3 bases; unmatched junction nucleotides: 12. The CDR3 loop spans 16 amino acids. CDR1 is SGHAT and CDR2 is FQNNGV in the germline V gene.

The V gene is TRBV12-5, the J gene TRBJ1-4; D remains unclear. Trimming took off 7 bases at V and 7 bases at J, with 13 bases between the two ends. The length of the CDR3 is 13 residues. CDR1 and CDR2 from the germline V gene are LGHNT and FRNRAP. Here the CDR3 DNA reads TGTGCTAGTGCCCCCGGGCGGGGTGAAAAACTGTTTTTT. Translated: CASAPGRGEKLFF.

CDR3 bases: TGTGCCAGCAGTCCCGGGGGGCTCTCCTACGAGCAGTACTTC. This codes for CASSPGGLSYEQYF. The genes are TRBV11-3 and TRBJ2-7; tentative D call: TRBD2 (7 bases). With 6 bases removed from V and 0 bases from J, the gap between germline ends came to 12 bases. Germline V CDR1 and CDR2: SGHNT, YENEEA. The CDR3 length is 14 residues.

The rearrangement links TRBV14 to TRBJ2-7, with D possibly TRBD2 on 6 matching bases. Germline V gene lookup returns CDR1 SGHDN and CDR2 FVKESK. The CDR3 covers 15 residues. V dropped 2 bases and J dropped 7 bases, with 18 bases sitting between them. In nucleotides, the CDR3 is TGTGCCAGCAGCCAATACGCACTCGCCGGGGGAGAGCAGTACTTC. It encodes CASSQYALAGGEQYF. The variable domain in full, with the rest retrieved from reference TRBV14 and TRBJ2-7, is EAGVTQFPSHSVIEKGQTVTLRCDPISGHDNLYWYRRVMGKEIKFLLHFVKESKQDESGMPNNRFLAERTGGTYSTLKVQPAELEDSGVYFCASSQYALAGGEQYFGPGTRLTVT.

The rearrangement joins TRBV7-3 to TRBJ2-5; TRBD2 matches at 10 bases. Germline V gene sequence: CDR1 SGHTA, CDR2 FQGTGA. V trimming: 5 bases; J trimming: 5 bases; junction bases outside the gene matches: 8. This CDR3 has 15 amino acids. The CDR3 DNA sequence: TGTGCCAGCAGCCCAGAGGGACTAGCGAGGGAGACCCAGTACTTC. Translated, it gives CASSPEGLARETQYF.

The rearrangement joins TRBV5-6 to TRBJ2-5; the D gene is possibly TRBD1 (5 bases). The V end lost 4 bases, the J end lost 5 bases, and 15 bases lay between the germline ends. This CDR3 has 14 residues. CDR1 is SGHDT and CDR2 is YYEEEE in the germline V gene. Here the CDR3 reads CASSPQGIRETQYF. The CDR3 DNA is TGTGCCAGCAGCCCCCAGGGTATTCGGGAGACCCAGTACTTC. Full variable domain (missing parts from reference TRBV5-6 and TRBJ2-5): DAGVTQSPTHLIKTRGQQVTLRCSPKSGHDTVSWYQQALGQGPQFIFQYYEEEERQRGNFPDRFSGHQFPNYSSELNVNALLLGDSALYLCASSPQGIRETQYFGPGTRLLVL.

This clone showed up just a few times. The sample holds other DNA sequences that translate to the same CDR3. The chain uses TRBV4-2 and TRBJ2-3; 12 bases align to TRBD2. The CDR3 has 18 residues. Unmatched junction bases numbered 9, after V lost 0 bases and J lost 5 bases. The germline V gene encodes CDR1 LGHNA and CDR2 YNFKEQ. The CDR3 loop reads CASSQDPTSGGARDTQYF. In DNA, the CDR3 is TGTGCCAGCAGCCAAGATCCGACTAGCGGGGGAGCCAGAGATACGCAGTATTTT.

This chain's CDR3 is CASSKTGAYEQYF. The CDR3 DNA sequence: TGTGCCAGCAGCAAGACAGGGGCCTACGAGCAGTACTTC. The chain joins TRBV6-2 or TRBV6-3 to TRBJ2-7, with 8 bases fitting TRBD1. The germline gives CDR1 MNHEY, CDR2 SVGEGT. This CDR3 has 13 amino acids. J gave up 2 bases and V 6 bases, and 3 bases lay outside the gene matches.

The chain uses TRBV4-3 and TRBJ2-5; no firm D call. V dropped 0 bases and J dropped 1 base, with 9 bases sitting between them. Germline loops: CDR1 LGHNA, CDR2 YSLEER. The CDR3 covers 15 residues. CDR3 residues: CASSQDLPSQETQYF. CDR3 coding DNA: TGCGCCAGCAGCCAAGATCTTCCTAGCCAAGAGACCCAGTACTTC.

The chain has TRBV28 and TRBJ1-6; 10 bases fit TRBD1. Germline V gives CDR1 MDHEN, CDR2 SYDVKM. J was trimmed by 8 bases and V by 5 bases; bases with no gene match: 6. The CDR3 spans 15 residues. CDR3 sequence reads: CASSLGTGEYSPLHF. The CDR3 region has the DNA TGTGCCAGCAGTCTCGGGACAGGGGAGTATTCACCCCTCCACTTT.

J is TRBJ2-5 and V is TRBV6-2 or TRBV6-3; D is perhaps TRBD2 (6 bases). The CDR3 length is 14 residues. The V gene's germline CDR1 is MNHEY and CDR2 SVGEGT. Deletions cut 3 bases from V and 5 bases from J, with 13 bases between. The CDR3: CASSYSGRGETQYF. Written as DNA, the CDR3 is TGTGCCAGCAGTTATTCCGGGCGGGGTGAGACCCAGTACTTC.

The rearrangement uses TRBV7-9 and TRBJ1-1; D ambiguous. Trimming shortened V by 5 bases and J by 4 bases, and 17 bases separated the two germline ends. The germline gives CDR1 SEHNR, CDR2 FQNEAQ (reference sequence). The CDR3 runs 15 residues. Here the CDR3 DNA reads TGTGCCAGCAGCCCCCCTCCCGGAGGTAGCACTGAAGCTTTCTTT. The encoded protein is CASSPPPGGSTEAFF.

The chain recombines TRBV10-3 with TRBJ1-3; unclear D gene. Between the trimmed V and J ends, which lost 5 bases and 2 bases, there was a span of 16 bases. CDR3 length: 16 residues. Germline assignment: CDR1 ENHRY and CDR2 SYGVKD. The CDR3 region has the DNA TGTGCCATCAGTCCAACGGTACAGCTGGCTGGAAACACCATATATTTT. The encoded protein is CAISPTVQLAGNTIYF.

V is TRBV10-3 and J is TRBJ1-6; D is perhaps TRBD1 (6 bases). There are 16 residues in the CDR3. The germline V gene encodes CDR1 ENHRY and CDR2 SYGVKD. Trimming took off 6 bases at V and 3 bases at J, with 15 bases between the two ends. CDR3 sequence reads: CAISLTDRNYNSPLHF. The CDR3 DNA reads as TGTGCCATCAGCTTAACAGACAGGAACTATAATTCACCCCTCCACTTT.

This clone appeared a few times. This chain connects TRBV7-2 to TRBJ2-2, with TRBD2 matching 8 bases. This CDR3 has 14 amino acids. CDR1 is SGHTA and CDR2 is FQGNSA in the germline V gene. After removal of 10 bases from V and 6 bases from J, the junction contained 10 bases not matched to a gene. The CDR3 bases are TGTGCCACCTCGAAGCGGGAGTTGGCCGGGGAGCTGTTTTTT. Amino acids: CATSKRELAGELFF.

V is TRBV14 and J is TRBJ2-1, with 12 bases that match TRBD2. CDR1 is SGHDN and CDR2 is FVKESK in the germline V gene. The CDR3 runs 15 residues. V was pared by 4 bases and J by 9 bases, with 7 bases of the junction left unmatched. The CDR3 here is CASSPRLAGEGEQFF. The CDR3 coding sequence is TGTGCCAGCAGCCCTCGACTAGCGGGAGAAGGTGAGCAGTTCTTC.

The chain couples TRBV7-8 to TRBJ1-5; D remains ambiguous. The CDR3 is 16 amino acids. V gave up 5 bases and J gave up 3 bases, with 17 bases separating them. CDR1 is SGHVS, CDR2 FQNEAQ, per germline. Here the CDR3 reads CASSPEGLLNNQPQHF. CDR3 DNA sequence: TGTGCCAGCAGCCCAGAGGGCCTATTGAACAATCAGCCCCAGCATTTT.

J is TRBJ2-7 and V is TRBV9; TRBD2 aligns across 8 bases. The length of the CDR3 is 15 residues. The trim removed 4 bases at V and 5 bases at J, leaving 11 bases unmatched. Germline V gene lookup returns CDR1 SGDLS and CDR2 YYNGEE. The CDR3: CASSPRGSGVNEQYF. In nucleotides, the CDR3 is TGTGCCAGCAGCCCCCGTGGTAGCGGGGTTAACGAGCAGTACTTC.

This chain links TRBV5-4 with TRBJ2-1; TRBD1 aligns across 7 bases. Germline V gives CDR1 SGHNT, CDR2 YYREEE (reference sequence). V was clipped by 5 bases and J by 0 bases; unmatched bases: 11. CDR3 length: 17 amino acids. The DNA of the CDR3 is TGTGCCAGCAGGAGGGGGACAGACGACCTCTCCTACAATGAGCAGTTCTTC. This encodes CASRRGTDDLSYNEQFF.

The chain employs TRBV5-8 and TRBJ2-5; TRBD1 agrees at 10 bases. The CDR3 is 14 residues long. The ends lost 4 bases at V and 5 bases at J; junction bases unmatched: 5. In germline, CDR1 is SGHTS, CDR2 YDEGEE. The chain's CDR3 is CASSAGQGLETQYF. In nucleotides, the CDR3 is TGTGCCAGCAGCGCGGGACAGGGGCTGGAGACCCAGTACTTC.

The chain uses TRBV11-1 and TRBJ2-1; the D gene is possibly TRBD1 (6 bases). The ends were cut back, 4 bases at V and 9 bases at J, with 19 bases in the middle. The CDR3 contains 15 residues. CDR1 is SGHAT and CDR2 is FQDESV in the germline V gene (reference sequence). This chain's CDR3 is CASSSGLAVQGEQFF. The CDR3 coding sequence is TGTGCCAGCAGCTCGGGCCTGGCGGTACAGGGTGAGCAGTTCTTC.

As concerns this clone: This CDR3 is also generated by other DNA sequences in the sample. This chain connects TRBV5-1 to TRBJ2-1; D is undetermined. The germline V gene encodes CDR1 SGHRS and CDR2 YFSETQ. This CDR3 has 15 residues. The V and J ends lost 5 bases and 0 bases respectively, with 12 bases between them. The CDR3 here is CASSSDSSSYNEQFF. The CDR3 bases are TGCGCCAGCAGTTCTGACTCGAGCTCCTACAATGAGCAGTTCTTC.

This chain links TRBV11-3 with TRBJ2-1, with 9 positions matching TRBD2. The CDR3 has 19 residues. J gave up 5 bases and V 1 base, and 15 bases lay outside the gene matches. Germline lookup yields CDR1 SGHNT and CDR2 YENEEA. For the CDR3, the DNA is TGTGCCAGCAGCTTAGGCCCGCTAGCGGGGACACTCTTTGACAATGAGCAGTTCTTC. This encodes CASSLGPLAGTLFDNEQFF. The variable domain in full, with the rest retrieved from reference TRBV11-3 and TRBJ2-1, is EAGVVQSPRYKIIEKKQPVAFWCNPISGHNTLYWYLQNLGQGPELLIRYENEEAVDDSQLPKDRFSAERLKGVDSTLKIQPAELGDSAVYLCASSLGPLAGTLFDNEQFFGPGTRLTVL.